This T cell receptor beta chain is from a study of radiotherapy plus CTLA-4 blockade in lung cancer (dated by TCRdb to about 2018). General notes on the study: Objective responses occurred in roughly 19% of enrolled patients, and 31% achieved disease control. The study at large found these results: TCR clones derived from tumors expanded in peripheral blood after treatment with radiotherapy and ipilimumab. The strongest predictors of response, as reported, were early dynamic changes in blood T cell clones along with a rise in serum interferon-beta after radiation.

In the case of this clone: Its antigen is unknown. Base qualities are missing; no much larger clone stands one base away.

The method behind the library was the immunoSEQ multiplex PCR assay. TCRdb carries this immuneACCESS record with in-frame sequences only. Its versions omit some clonotypes, under half of them owing to an unresolved V gene in the studies checked, with the rest unexplained. Here the sample has tens of thousands of clones; approximately 80% occur a single time. The ten largest clonotypes hold 16% of the sample. In this study, focal radiation therapy paired with CTLA-4 blockade (ipilimumab) was tested in patients who had chemo-refractory metastatic non-small-cell lung cancer. There are 13 amino acids in the CDR3, from cysteine to phenylalanine inclusive. Here the CDR3 DNA is all that survives: 39 bases in frame from base 1. V loses 4 bases at its end and J loses 5 bases; junction bases beyond the gene matches: 3. The germline V gene specifies SGHRS as CDR1 and YFSETQ as CDR2.

The sample consisted of peripheral blood, taken from a patient treated with radiotherapy plus ipilimumab. The source is a human donor with non-small cell lung cancer that progressed on radiotherapy plus ipilimumab. Rearrangement joined TRBV5-1 to TRBJ1-2, and TRBD1 aligns with 9 junction nucleotides. The sequenced DNA is TGCGCCAGCAGCACCGGGACAGGGTATGGCTACACCTTC. Translated, it reads CASSTGTGYGYTF.